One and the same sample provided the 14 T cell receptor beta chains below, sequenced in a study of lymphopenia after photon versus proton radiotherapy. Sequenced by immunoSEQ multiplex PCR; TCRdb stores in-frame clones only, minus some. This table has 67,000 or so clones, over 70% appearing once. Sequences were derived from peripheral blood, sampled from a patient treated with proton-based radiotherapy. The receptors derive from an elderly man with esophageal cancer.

The CDR3 DNA is TGTGCCTGGAGTTGGAGGAACACTGAAGCTTTCTTT. It specifies CAWSWRNTEAFF. This sequence joins TRBV30 and TRBJ1-1; unclear D gene. The CDR3 loop spans 12 amino acids. The germline V gene has CDR1 GTSNPN and CDR2 SVGIG (reference sequence). Trimming cost V 2 bases and J 1 base, with 5 bases left between them.

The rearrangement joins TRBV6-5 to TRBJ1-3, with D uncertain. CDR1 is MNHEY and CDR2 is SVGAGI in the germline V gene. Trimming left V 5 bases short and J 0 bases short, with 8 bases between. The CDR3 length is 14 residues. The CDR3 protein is CASSPTRSGNTIYF. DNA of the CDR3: TGTGCCAGCAGTCCCACACGCTCTGGAAACACCATATATTTT.

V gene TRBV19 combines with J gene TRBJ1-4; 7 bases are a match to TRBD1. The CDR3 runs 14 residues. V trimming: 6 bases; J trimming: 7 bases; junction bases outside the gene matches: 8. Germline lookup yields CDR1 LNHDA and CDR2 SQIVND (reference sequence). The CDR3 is CASRVTGLVEKLFF. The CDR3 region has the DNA TGTGCCAGTAGGGTGACAGGGCTTGTTGAAAAACTGTTTTTT. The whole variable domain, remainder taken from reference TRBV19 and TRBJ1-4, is DGGITQSPKYLFRKEGQNVTLSCEQNLNHDAMYWYRQDPGQGLRLIYYSQIVNDFQKGDIAEGYSVSREKKESFPLTVTSAQKNPTAFYLCASRVTGLVEKLFFGSGTQLSVL.

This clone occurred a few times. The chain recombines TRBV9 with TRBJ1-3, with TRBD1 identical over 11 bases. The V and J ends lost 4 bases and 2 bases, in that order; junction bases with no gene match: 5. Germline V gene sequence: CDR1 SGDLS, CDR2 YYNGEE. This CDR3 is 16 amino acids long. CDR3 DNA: TGTGCCAGCAGCCCACGGGACAGGGGGGCTGGAAACACCATATATTTT. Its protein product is CASSPRDRGAGNTIYF.

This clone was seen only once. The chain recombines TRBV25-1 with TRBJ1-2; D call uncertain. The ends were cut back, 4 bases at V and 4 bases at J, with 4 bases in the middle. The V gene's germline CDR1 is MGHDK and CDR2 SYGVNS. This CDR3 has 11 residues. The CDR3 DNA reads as TGTGCCAGCAGTGGAGGCTATGGCTACACCTTC. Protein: CASSGGYGYTF.

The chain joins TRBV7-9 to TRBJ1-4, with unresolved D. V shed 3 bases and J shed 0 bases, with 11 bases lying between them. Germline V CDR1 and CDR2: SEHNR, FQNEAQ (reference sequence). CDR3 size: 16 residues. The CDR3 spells CASSLLSGATNEKLFF. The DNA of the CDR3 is TGTGCCAGCAGCTTGTTATCCGGTGCAACTAATGAAAAACTGTTTTTT.

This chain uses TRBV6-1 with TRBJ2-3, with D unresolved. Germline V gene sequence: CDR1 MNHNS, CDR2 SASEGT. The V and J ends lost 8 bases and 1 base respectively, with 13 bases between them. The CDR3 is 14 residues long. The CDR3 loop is CASGPGWGTDTQYF. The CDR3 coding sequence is TGTGCCAGCGGACCTGGCTGGGGCACAGATACGCAGTATTTT.

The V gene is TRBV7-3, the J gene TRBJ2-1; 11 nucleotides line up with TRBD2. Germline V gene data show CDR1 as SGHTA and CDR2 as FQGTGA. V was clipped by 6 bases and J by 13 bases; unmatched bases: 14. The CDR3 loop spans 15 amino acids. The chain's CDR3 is CASSYSGGAGTPQFF. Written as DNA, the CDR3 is TGTGCCAGCAGTTATAGCGGGGGGGCCGGAACTCCCCAGTTCTTC. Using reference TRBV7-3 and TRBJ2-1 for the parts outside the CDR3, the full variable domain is GAGVSQTPSNKVTEKGKYVELRCDPISGHTALYWYRQSLGQGPEFLIYFQGTGAADDSGLPNDRFFAVRPEGSVSTLKIQRTERGDSAVYLCASSYSGGAGTPQFFGPGTRLTVL.

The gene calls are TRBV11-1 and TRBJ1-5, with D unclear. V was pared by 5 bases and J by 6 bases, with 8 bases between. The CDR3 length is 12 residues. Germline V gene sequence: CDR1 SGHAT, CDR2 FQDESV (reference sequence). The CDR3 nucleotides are TGTGCCAGCAGCCCCGAAGGTCAGCCCCAGCATTTT. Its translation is CASSPEGQPQHF.

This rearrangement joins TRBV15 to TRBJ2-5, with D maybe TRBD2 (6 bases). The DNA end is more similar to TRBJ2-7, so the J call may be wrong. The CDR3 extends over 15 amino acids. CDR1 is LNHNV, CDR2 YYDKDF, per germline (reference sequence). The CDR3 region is CATSRDSGDRHEQYF. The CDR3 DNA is TGTGCCACCAGCAGAGATTCGGGAGATCGCCACGAGCAGTACTTC.

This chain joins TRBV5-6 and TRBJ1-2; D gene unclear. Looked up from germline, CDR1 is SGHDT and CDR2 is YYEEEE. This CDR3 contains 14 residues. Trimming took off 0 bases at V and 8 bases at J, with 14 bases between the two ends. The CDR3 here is CASSLGVQAGGYTF. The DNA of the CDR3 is TGTGCCAGCAGCTTGGGGGTTCAGGCTGGAGGCTACACCTTC.

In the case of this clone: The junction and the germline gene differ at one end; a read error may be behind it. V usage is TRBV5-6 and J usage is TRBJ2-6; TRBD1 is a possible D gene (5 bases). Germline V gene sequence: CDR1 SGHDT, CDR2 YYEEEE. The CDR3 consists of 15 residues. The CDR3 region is CANSLGRSGANVLTF. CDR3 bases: TGTGCCAACAGCTTGGGGCGATCCGGGGCCAACGTCCTGACTTTC.

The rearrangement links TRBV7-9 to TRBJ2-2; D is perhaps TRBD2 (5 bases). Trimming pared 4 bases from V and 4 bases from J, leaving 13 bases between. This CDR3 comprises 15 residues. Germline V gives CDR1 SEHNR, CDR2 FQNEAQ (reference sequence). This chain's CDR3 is CASSSIPRGTGELFF. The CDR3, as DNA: TGTGCCAGCAGCTCGATCCCCCGGGGCACCGGGGAGCTGTTTTTT. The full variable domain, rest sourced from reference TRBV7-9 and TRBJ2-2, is DTGVSQNPRHKITKRGQNVTFRCDPISEHNRLYWYRQTLGQGPEFLTYFQNEAQLEKSRLLSDRFSAERPKGSFSTLEIQRTEQGDSAMYLCASSSIPRGTGELFFGEGSRLTVL.

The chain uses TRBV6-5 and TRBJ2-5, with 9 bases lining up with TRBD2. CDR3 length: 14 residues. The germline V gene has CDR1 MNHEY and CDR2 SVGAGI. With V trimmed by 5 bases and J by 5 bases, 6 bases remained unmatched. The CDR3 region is CASSPGTSRETQYF. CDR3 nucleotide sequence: TGTGCCAGCAGTCCCGGGACTAGCCGGGAGACCCAGTACTTC.